Listed below are T cell receptor beta chains from one sample, sequenced in a study of cytomegalovirus exposure and HLA in healthy donors. Measured with immunoSEQ multiplex PCR; TCRdb has only the in-frame clones, and not every one. The table includes 200,000 to 250,000 clones, about 70% detected once. Sequencing used PBMCs. These receptors originate from a woman aged 25 to 39 in good health and CMV-seronegative. The CDR3 runs from the conserved cysteine through the conserved F or W. D genes are given only for firm matches. Rows may omit the clone size; those that give it use once, few, many or a size class.

size: NA
V: TRBV6-5
J: TRBJ1-3
D: NA
DNA: TGTGCCAGCAGTTACGGGCAGGCCTTCTCTGGAAACACCATATATTTT
CDR3: CASSYGQAFSGNTIYF

size: NA
V: TRBV6-1
J: TRBJ1-1
D: NA
DNA: TGTGCCAGCAGCTATCAATCGAACACTGAAGCTTTCTTT
CDR3: CASSYQSNTEAFF

size: NA
V: TRBV2
J: TRBJ2-1
D: TRBD2
DNA: TGTGCCAGCAGTGAGTATGGGCTAGCGGGTTACAATGAGCAGTTCTTC
CDR3: CASSEYGLAGYNEQFF

size: NA
V: TRBV4-2
J: TRBJ2-7
D: TRBD2
DNA: TGTGCCAGCAGCCAAGATATTGGGGCTAGCGGGGGGCCCTACGAGCAGTACTTC
CDR3: CASSQDIGASGGPYEQYF

size: NA
V: TRBV7-9
J: TRBJ1-2
D: NA
DNA: TGTGCCAGCAGCTTATCGGCAGGGTATAACTATGGCTACACCTTC
CDR3: CASSLSAGYNYGYTF

size: NA
V: TRBV2
J: TRBJ2-7
D: TRBD1
DNA: TGTGCCAGCAGTGGGGGGACAGGTCACTACGAGCAGTACTTC
CDR3: CASSGGTGHYEQYF

size: NA
V: TRBV6-5
J: TRBJ2-7
D: NA
DNA: TGTGCCAGCTCGGGTGGGACTCACTCCTACGAGCAGTACTTC
CDR3: CASSGGTHSYEQYF

size: NA
V: TRBV18
J: TRBJ1-2
D: NA
DNA: TGTGCCAGCTCACCGAAGACTCCGGGACTGGAGTCTGGCTACACCTTC
CDR3: CASSPKTPGLESGYTF

size: NA
V: TRBV7-9
J: TRBJ2-1
D: TRBD2
DNA: TGTTCCAGCAGCCCATTCCCGGGAGGCGAGGATGAGCAGTTCTTC
CDR3: CSSSPFPGGEDEQFF

size: NA
V: TRBV7-9
J: TRBJ1-5
D: TRBD1
DNA: TGTGCCAGCAGAAAAGACAGGGATAATCAGCCCCAGCATTTT
CDR3: CASRKDRDNQPQHF

size: NA
V: TRBV28
J: TRBJ2-3
D: TRBD1
DNA: TGTGCCAGCACTCCGGGACAGCGCACAGATACGCAGTATTTT
CDR3: CASTPGQRTDTQYF

size: NA
V: TRBV19
J: TRBJ1-4
D: NA
DNA: TGTGCCAGTCGCAATGAGGCAACTAATGAAAAACTGTTTTTT
CDR3: CASRNEATNEKLFF

size: NA
V: TRBV5-6
J: TRBJ2-7
D: NA
DNA: TGTGCCAGCAGCTTGGGACAGGCGATCTACGAGCAGTACTTC
CDR3: CASSLGQAIYEQYF

size: NA
V: TRBV30
J: TRBJ2-1
D: NA
DNA: TGTGCCTGGAGACCAGGCAGCAATGAGCAGTTCTTC
CDR3: CAWRPGSNEQFF

size: NA
V: TRBV11-2
J: TRBJ1-1
D: NA
DNA: TGTGCCAGCAGCTTTGGGCCCACTCGGGGTGCCACTGAAGCTTTCTTT
CDR3: CASSFGPTRGATEAFF

size: NA
V: TRBV2
J: TRBJ2-3
D: NA
DNA: TGTGCCAGCAGTCTGAACGGGGGGCCCACAGATACGCAGTATTTT
CDR3: CASSLNGGPTDTQYF

size: NA
V: TRBV20-1
J: TRBJ2-5
D: TRBD1
DNA: TGCAGTCCAGGGACAGGGAAGACCCAGTACTTC
CDR3: CSPGTGKTQYF

size: NA
V: TRBV2
J: TRBJ1-4
D: NA
DNA: TGTGCCAGCCGGGGGTCAACTAATGAAAAACTGTTTTTT
CDR3: CASRGSTNEKLFF

size: NA
V: TRBV4-1
J: TRBJ1-1
D: NA
DNA: TGCGCCAGCAGCCAGGGGAGGGGGGCGCAGGCTGAAGCTTTCTTT
CDR3: CASSQGRGAQAEAFF

size: NA
V: TRBV5-4
J: TRBJ1-2
D: NA
DNA: TGTGCCAGCAGCTTGGGGGAGCACTATGGCTACACCTTC
CDR3: CASSLGEHYGYTF

size: NA
V: TRBV6-5
J: TRBJ1-1
D: NA
DNA: TGTGCCGGGGGAGGAGACTCCTACATGAACACTGAAGCTTTCTTT
CDR3: CAGGGDSYMNTEAFF

size: NA
V: TRBV9
J: TRBJ2-2
D: NA
DNA: TGTGCCAGCACCAACCAGGTGGGGACAAACACCGGGGAGCTGTTTTTT
CDR3: CASTNQVGTNTGELFF

size: once
V: TRBV6-6
J: TRBJ1-5
D: NA
DNA: TGTGCCAGCAGTTACGATAGCAGCGGCAATCAGCCCCAGCATTTT
CDR3: CASSYDSSGNQPQHF

size: NA
V: TRBV29-1
J: TRBJ2-7
D: TRBD1
DNA: TGCAGCGTCAGACAGGGGAAAGACGAGCAGTACTTC
CDR3: CSVRQGKDEQYF

size: NA
V: TRBV27
J: TRBJ2-5
D: NA
DNA: TGTGCCAGCCGAGCGGGTCCCGGCGGAGAGACCCAGTACTTC
CDR3: CASRAGPGGETQYF

size: NA
V: TRBV6-4
J: TRBJ2-3
D: TRBD2
DNA: TGTGCCAGCAGCAGACTAGCGGGAAGCACAGATACGCAGTATTTT
CDR3: CASSRLAGSTDTQYF

size: NA
V: TRBV6-1
J: TRBJ1-1
D: NA
DNA: TGTGCCAGTGGGAGGAACACTGAAGCTTTCTTT
CDR3: CASGRNTEAFF

size: NA
V: TRBV29-1
J: TRBJ1-2
D: NA
DNA: TGCAGCGTTGTTTCGGGTGACTATGGCTACACCTTC
CDR3: CSVVSGDYGYTF

size: NA
V: TRBV5-5
J: TRBJ2-2
D: TRBD1
DNA: TGTGCCAGCAGCCACGGACAGGGGAACGGGGAGCTGTTTTTT
CDR3: CASSHGQGNGELFF

size: once
V: TRBV7-9
J: TRBJ2-2
D: TRBD1
DNA: TGTGCCAGCAGCTGGACAGGGACGAACACCGGGGAGCTGTTTTTT
CDR3: CASSWTGTNTGELFF

size: few
V: TRBV2
J: TRBJ1-6
D: TRBD1
DNA: TGTGCCAGCAGTGCGAGGACAGGGAGTAATTCACCCCTCCACTTT
CDR3: CASSARTGSNSPLHF

size: few
V: TRBV7-9
J: TRBJ1-4
D: NA
DNA: TGTACCAGCAGCTTAGCCAGGACAGACGGAAAACTGTTTTTT
CDR3: CTSSLARTDGKLFF

size: NA
V: TRBV7-2
J: TRBJ2-5
D: NA
DNA: TGTGCCAGCAGCCTCCGGTCCGAGACCCAGTACTTC
CDR3: CASSLRSETQYF

size: few
V: TRBV18
J: TRBJ2-2
D: NA
DNA: TGTGCCAGCTCACCTAATCCTCACCGAGTTGGGGAGCTGTTTTTT
CDR3: CASSPNPHRVGELFF

size: once
V: TRBV19
J: TRBJ2-7
D: NA
DNA: TGTGCCAGTAGTATATCTAACAGGGACGAGCAGTACTTC
CDR3: CASSISNRDEQYF

size: NA
V: TRBV6-1
J: TRBJ1-2
D: NA
DNA: TGTGCCAGCAGTTCCGGGTTACGGAGGGAGGGCTACACCTTC
CDR3: CASSSGLRREGYTF

size: NA
V: TRBV30
J: TRBJ1-1
D: NA
DNA: TGTGCCTGGAGTGCGCCGGGAGCCAAATATGAAGCTTTCTTT
CDR3: CAWSAPGAKYEAFF

size: NA
V: TRBV19
J: TRBJ1-5
D: NA
DNA: TGTGCCAGTAGTATATCGACAAGCCATAGCAATCAGCCCCAGCATTTT
CDR3: CASSISTSHSNQPQHF

size: NA
V: TRBV6-5
J: TRBJ1-5
D: TRBD1
DNA: TGTGCCAGCAGGGGGGACAGGGGAATTCAGCCCCAGCATTTT
CDR3: CASRGDRGIQPQHF

size: NA
V: TRBV6-1
J: TRBJ2-2
D: TRBD1
DNA: TGTGCCAGCAGTCCGAGACAGGGCGTCTCCGGGGAGCTGTTTTTT
CDR3: CASSPRQGVSGELFF

size: NA
V: TRBV5-6
J: TRBJ2-7
D: TRBD1
DNA: TGTGCCAGCAGCTTCTACAGGGGGCTATACGAGCAGTACTTC
CDR3: CASSFYRGLYEQYF

size: NA
V: TRBV7-8
J: TRBJ2-7
D: NA
DNA: TGTGCCAGCGGGGGGTATCGCTACGAGCAGTACTTC
CDR3: CASGGYRYEQYF

size: NA
V: TRBV2
J: TRBJ1-1
D: NA
DNA: TGTGCCAGCAGTGAAGGACGGGGAGGCACTGAAGCTTTCTTT
CDR3: CASSEGRGGTEAFF

size: NA
V: TRBV7-8
J: TRBJ1-1
D: NA
DNA: TGTGCCAGCAGCTTAGTGGGGACACTGAACACTGAAGCTTTCTTT
CDR3: CASSLVGTLNTEAFF

size: NA
V: TRBV27
J: TRBJ2-1
D: NA
DNA: TGTGCCAGCAGCAGGGGTTCCTACAATGAGCAGTTCTTC
CDR3: CASSRGSYNEQFF

size: NA
V: TRBV9
J: TRBJ1-3
D: NA
DNA: TGTGCCAGCAGCGTAGAGGACAGTGAAAACACCATATATTTT
CDR3: CASSVEDSENTIYF

size: NA
V: TRBV6-1
J: TRBJ1-1
D: TRBD1
DNA: TGTGCCAGCAGGCCCAGACAGGGCTCGGGCACTGAAGCTTTCTTT
CDR3: CASRPRQGSGTEAFF

size: NA
V: TRBV11-3
J: TRBJ2-1
D: NA
DNA: TGTGCCAGCACCGCGGGACCGCCGATCTACAATGAGCAGTTCTTC
CDR3: CASTAGPPIYNEQFF

size: NA
V: TRBV2
J: TRBJ2-1
D: TRBD2
DNA: TGTGCCAGCAGGGGACTAGCGGGGTTGGGCTACAATGAGCAGTTCTTC
CDR3: CASRGLAGLGYNEQFF

size: once
V: TRBV6-4
J: TRBJ2-2
D: TRBD1
DNA: TGTGCCAGCAGCCCAGGACAGGGGGCCGGGGAGCTGTTTTTT
CDR3: CASSPGQGAGELFF

size: NA
V: TRBV5-6
J: TRBJ1-2
D: NA
DNA: TGTGCCAGCAGCTTGTCGGTGTCCCTCCATAACTATGGCTACACCTTC
CDR3: CASSLSVSLHNYGYTF

size: NA
V: TRBV5-4
J: TRBJ2-1
D: TRBD2
DNA: TGTGCCAGCAGCTCCAAGACTAGCGGGGCCAGCTCCTACAATGAGCAGTTCTTC
CDR3: CASSSKTSGASSYNEQFF

size: few
V: TRBV7-3
J: TRBJ2-3
D: TRBD1
DNA: TGTGCCAGCAGCCTTGGACAGGGGAAGCAGTATTTT
CDR3: CASSLGQGKQYF

size: NA
V: TRBV30
J: TRBJ1-3
D: NA
DNA: TGTGCCTGGAACCTCCCAGGGGAGGGAAACACCATATATTTT
CDR3: CAWNLPGEGNTIYF

size: few
V: TRBV11-2
J: TRBJ2-7
D: TRBD2
DNA: TGTGCCAGCAGACGGCCCGGGACTAGCTCCTACGAGCAGTACTTC
CDR3: CASRRPGTSSYEQYF

size: once
V: TRBV12-5
J: TRBJ1-1
D: NA
DNA: TGTGCTAGTGGTTTGGTTTTCTCCTCATGGATCGGGGGGCGCAGGGGCACTGAAGCTTTCTTT
CDR3: CASGLVFSSWIGGRRGTEAFF

size: NA
V: TRBV5-4
J: TRBJ1-2
D: TRBD1
DNA: TGTGCCAGCAGCCAAGACAGGGACCAGGTATTCGGCTATGGCTACACCTTC
CDR3: CASSQDRDQVFGYGYTF